This TCR beta chain was sequenced for a study of Graves' ophthalmopathy and Graves' hyperthyroidism. Study-wide background: Peripheral blood was gathered at the point of initial diagnosis, before any treatment started.

The germline gives CDR1 LNHDA, CDR2 SQIVND (reference sequence). V lost 1 base and J lost 5; bases outside the gene matches: 4. The CDR3 loop spans 14 amino acids. Amplification of TCR beta CDR3 regions used RNA transcripts. RT-PCR with HTBI primers came first, then second-round multiplex PCR. TCRdb reprocessed the multiplex PCR reads with MiXCR, giving one entry per CDR3 protein. Found here are approximately 160,000 distinct CDR3 sequences, approximately 40% of them singletons; the top ten hold approximately 8.9%. About this clonotype itself: The antigen remains undetermined.

Regarding the study as a whole: In blood, most expanded thyroid clonotypes above 0.001 frequency were also detected. Using 13 signatures, a model distinguished ophthalmopathy from stable hyperthyroidism, reaching around 90% sensitivity and around 81% specificity. Progression of ophthalmopathy was predicted by the model with more than 70% sensitivity and around 72% specificity.

V gene TRBV19 combines with J gene TRBJ2-5; TRBD2 aligns across 7 bases. The clonotype originates from a man aged 25-45 years with Graves' ophthalmopathy. Sequencing used peripheral blood. As DNA, the CDR3 is TGTGCCAGTAGTATAGTCGGCGGGAGTGAGACCCAGTACTTC. As protein: CASSIVGGSETQYF.